Each of the 13 T cell receptor beta chains below was sequenced from the same sample in a study of T cell changes during pregnancy in multiple sclerosis. The assay was immunoSEQ multiplex PCR, and TCRdb's table has in-frame clones only and misses some. The sample lists 45,000 to 55,000 clones, over 90% occurring once. The starting material was peripheral blood, obtained after pregnancy. These receptors originate from a female donor with multiple sclerosis, enrolled in a pregnancy study.

V usage is TRBV5-1 and J usage is TRBJ2-1; 10 bases are a match to TRBD1. The CDR3 sequence is 13 residues long. Unmatched junction bases numbered 2, after V lost 4 bases and J lost 7 bases. Germline CDR1 and CDR2: SGHRS and YFSETQ. The CDR3: CASSAGQGNEQFF. In nucleotides, the CDR3 is TGCGCCAGCAGCGCGGGACAGGGGAATGAGCAGTTCTTC.

J is TRBJ1-5 and V is TRBV28, with TRBD1 as a possible D gene (6 bases). The germline gives CDR1 MDHEN, CDR2 SYDVKM. Trimming took 3 bases from V and 2 from J, leaving 17 bases between them. This CDR3 is 17 amino acids long. CDR3 residues: CASSLSGTWGGNQPQHF. CDR3 sequence (DNA): TGTGCCAGCAGTTTGTCAGGGACATGGGGTGGCAATCAGCCCCAGCATTTT.

The chain joins TRBV4-3 to TRBJ1-1, with D possibly being TRBD1 (5 bases). Germline V gene sequence: CDR1 LGHNA, CDR2 YSLEER. The CDR3 extends over 14 amino acids. V lost 1 base and J lost 6, with 12 bases in between. The CDR3 region is CASSQVGTGAEAFF. Here the CDR3 DNA reads TGCGCCAGCAGCCAAGTAGGTACAGGTGCTGAAGCTTTCTTT.

This chain links TRBV9 with TRBJ2-7, with 9 bases that match TRBD1. V was clipped by 2 bases and J by 7 bases; unmatched bases: 4. Germline CDR1 and CDR2: SGDLS and YYNGEE. The CDR3 contains 13 residues. The CDR3 loop is CASSVGQGWEQYF. As DNA, the CDR3 is TGTGCCAGCAGCGTGGGACAGGGATGGGAGCAGTACTTC.

This chain links TRBV7-2 with TRBJ2-7; D possibly corresponds to TRBD2 (5 bases). CDR3 size: 14 residues. With 5 bases removed from V and 1 base from J, the gap between germline ends came to 12 bases. The germline V gene has CDR1 SGHTA and CDR2 FQGNSA. The CDR3 protein is CASSPAADSYEQYF. The DNA of the CDR3 is TGTGCCAGCAGCCCAGCGGCAGATTCCTACGAGCAGTACTTC.

The chain uses TRBV7-3 and TRBJ2-2; 7 positions agree with TRBD1. After removal of 4 bases from V and 3 bases from J, the junction contained 2 bases not matched to a gene. Germline assignment: CDR1 SGHTA and CDR2 FQGTGA. CDR3 length: 14 amino acids. The CDR3 nucleotides read TGTGCCAGCAGCTCACAGGGGTACACCGGGGAGCTGTTTTTT. Its protein product is CASSSQGYTGELFF.

The chain has TRBV7-2 and TRBJ1-1, with a tentative D call TRBD1 (6 bases). Germline-derived CDR1 and CDR2 are SGHTA and FQGNSA. The V and J ends lost 5 bases and 4 bases respectively, with 17 bases between them. This CDR3 has 15 residues. CDR3: CASSPVGTTGTEAFF. In nucleotides, the CDR3 is TGTGCCAGCAGCCCCGTTGGGACAACCGGCACTGAAGCTTTCTTT.

This chain connects TRBV7-8 to TRBJ1-2, with D maybe TRBD1 (5 bases). Trimming cost V 5 bases and J 7 bases, with 14 bases left between them. Germline V gene sequence: CDR1 SGHVS, CDR2 FQNEAQ. This CDR3 comprises 13 residues. The CDR3 sequence: CASSPGGGFGYTF. The DNA for the CDR3 is TGTGCCAGCAGCCCCGGGGGGGGTTTTGGCTACACCTTC.

The chain employs TRBV5-4 and TRBJ2-3; the match to TRBD2 covers 11 bases. Trimming cost V 0 bases and J 3 bases; bases outside gene matches: 3. In germline, CDR1 is SGHNT, CDR2 YYREEE (reference sequence). The CDR3 spans 16 residues. The chain's CDR3 is CASSLALAGGTDTQYF. The CDR3 DNA follows: TGTGCCAGCAGCTTGGCGCTAGCGGGGGGAACAGATACGCAGTATTTT.

This chain connects TRBV2 to TRBJ2-7, with TRBD1 matching over 9 bases. The CDR3 spans 14 residues. The germline V gene encodes CDR1 SNHLY and CDR2 FYNNEI. V lost 6 bases, J lost 2 bases, and 5 bases stayed unmatched. The CDR3 protein is CASRRQGVPYEQYF. In DNA form, the CDR3 reads TGTGCCAGCAGGAGACAGGGGGTGCCCTACGAGCAGTACTTC.

The V gene is TRBV7-9, the J gene TRBJ1-3; a possible D gene is TRBD1 (5 bases). Deletions cut 5 bases from V and 0 bases from J, with 14 bases between. Germline V gene sequence: CDR1 SEHNR, CDR2 FQNEAQ (reference sequence). This CDR3 has 16 amino acids. The chain's CDR3 is CASSRGGGSSGNTIYF. The CDR3 DNA reads as TGTGCCAGCAGCCGTGGGGGAGGCAGCTCTGGAAACACCATATATTTT.

The V call is TRBV2, the J call TRBJ1-5, with D possibly being TRBD1 (5 bases). The CDR3 extends over 16 amino acids. V shed 5 bases and J shed 0 bases, with 14 bases lying between them. Germline V gene sequence: CDR1 SNHLY, CDR2 FYNNEI. DNA of the CDR3: TGTGCCAGCAGTCCCCCCGGGGGGGGTAGCAATCAGCCCCAGCATTTT. Translating it yields CASSPPGGGSNQPQHF.

This sequence joins TRBV7-8 and TRBJ2-5; 9 bases match TRBD2. Germline values: CDR1 SGHVS, CDR2 FQNEAQ. V lost 3 bases, J lost 1 base, and 3 bases stayed unmatched. The CDR3 is 15 residues long. CDR3 sequence reads: CASSLQRGVQETQYF. DNA of the CDR3: TGTGCCAGCAGCTTGCAGCGGGGGGTCCAAGAGACCCAGTACTTC.